This TCR beta chain came from a study of T cells in Graves' hyperthyroidism and ophthalmopathy. Study findings and constraints: Clonotypes that were expanded in thyroid above 0.001 mostly appeared in blood too. Through a model of 13 V-J features, ophthalmopathy was separated from stable hyperthyroidism.

TCR beta CDR3 sequences were amplified from RNA transcripts. HTBI primers drove first-round RT-PCR of the TCR CDR3. A single record per CDR3 protein comes from TCRdb applying MiXCR to the multiplex PCR reads. The table records fewer than 750,000 distinct CDR3 sequences, just over 45% of them present only once. As to this clonotype: Its matching antigen is unknown.

Absent ophthalmopathy progression within 18 months defined stable Graves' hyperthyroidism. CDR1 and CDR2 (germline): MGHDK, SYGVNS. The length of the CDR3 is 14 residues. The genes are TRBV25-1 and TRBJ2-2, with TRBD2 matching over 7 bases. The sequencing sample was made of peripheral blood or thyroid tissue (not recorded which). This sequence was found in a woman between 18 and 29 years old with Graves' hyperthyroidism. The CDR3 DNA sequence: TGTGCTAGTGACGGGAGGAAGTTGGCCGGGGAGCTGTTTTTT. This encodes CASDGRKLAGELFF.